This TCR beta chain was profiled in a study of T cells in Graves' hyperthyroidism and ophthalmopathy. There were TCR beta CDR3 regions amplified from RNA transcripts. A set of HTBI primers served as the primers for a first-round RT-PCR of the TCR CDR3. MiXCR was run by TCRdb on the multiplex PCR reads, yielding one entry per CDR3 protein. This table holds approximately 330,000 distinct CDR3 sequences, approximately 14% found once. The sample holds many counts of this clonotype. In the ophthalmopathy cohort, Clinical Activity Score was at least 3, NOSPECS grade at least 4, and duration under 3 months. Diagnostic assessment was based on clinical symptoms, serum thyroxine and TRAb, thyroid ultrasound and orbital computed tomography. V was cut by 4 bases and J by 6 bases, with 13 bases left in between. Germline CDR1 reads LGHDT; CDR2 reads YNNKEL (reference sequence). CDR3 length equals 15 residues.

The sample was blood. The clonotype was recovered from a woman between 40 and 50 years old with Graves' ophthalmopathy. The chain carries TRBV3-1 and TRBJ1-6; D remains unclear. The DNA for the CDR3 is TGTGCCAGCAGCCCAACGCTGGATCCTAATTCACCCCTCCACTTT. Its translation: CASSPTLDPNSPLHF.